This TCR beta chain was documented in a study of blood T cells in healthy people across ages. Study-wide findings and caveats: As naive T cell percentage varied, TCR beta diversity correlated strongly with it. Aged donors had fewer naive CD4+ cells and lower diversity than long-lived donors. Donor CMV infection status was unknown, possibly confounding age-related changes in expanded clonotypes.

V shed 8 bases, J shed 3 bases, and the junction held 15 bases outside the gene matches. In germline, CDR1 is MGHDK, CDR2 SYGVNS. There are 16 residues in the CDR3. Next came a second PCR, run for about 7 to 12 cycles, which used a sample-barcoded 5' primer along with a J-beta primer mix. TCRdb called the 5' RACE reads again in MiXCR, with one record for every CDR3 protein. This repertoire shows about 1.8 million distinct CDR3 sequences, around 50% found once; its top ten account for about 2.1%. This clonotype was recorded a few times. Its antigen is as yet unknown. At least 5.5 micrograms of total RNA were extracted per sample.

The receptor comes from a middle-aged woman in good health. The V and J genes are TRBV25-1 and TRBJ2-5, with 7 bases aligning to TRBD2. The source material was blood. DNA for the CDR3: TGTGCCAGCTCAAAGCACCTGGCTAGCGGAAAAGAGACCCAGTACTTC. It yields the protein CASSKHLASGKETQYF. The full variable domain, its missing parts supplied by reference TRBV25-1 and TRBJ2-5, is EADIYQTPRYLVIGTGKKITLECSQTMGHDKMYWYQQDPGMELHLIHYSYGVNSTEKGDLSSESTVSRIRTEHFPLTLESARPSHTSQYLCASSKHLASGKETQYFGPGTRLLVL.